The present T cell receptor beta chain was sequenced within a study of blood T cells in healthy people across ages. Isolating PBMCs gave at least 6 million of these cells per sample. Study results and caveats: Both higher diversity and more naive CD4+ cells marked long-lived donors when set against aged donors. It was not possible, with unsorted PBMCs, to conclusively compare naive and antigen-experienced cells.

Concerning this clonotype: What it binds is unknown.

The CDR3 runs to 13 residues. The germline V gene encodes CDR1 SQVTM and CDR2 ANQGSEA. Trimming cost V 7 bases and J 5 bases, with 17 bases left between them. Combining a sample-barcoded 5' primer with a J-beta primer mix, a second PCR ran for roughly 7 to 11 cycles. Through a template-switch adaptor with 12 random nucleotides, each cDNA molecule received a tag. In TCRdb, the 5' RACE reads were re-called with MiXCR into one record per CDR3 protein. The sample lists 1.2 million to 1.5 million distinct CDR3 sequences; roughly 64% were seen once. This sequence joins TRBV29-1 and TRBJ2-5, with D possibly being TRBD2 (7 bases). This clonotype was obtained from a man younger than 35 in good health. Sequenced material: blood. The CDR3 bases are TGCAGCGCTAAAGGGGGGGCAGAGGAGACCCAGTACTTC. This sequence encodes CSAKGGAEETQYF.